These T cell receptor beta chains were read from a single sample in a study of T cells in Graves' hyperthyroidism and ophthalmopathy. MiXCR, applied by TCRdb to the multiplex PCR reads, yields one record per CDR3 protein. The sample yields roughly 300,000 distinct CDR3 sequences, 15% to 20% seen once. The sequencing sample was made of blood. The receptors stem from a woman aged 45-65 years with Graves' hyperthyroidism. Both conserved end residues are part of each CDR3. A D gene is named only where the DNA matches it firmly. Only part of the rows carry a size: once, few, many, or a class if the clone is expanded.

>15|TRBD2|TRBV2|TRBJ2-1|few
CASIPGTSGGHEQFF
TGTGCCAGCATTCCCGGGACTAGCGGGGGTCATGAGCAGTTCTTC
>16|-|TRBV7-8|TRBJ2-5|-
CASSLFSFRGTETQYF
TGTGCCAGCAGCTTATTCTCCTTCCGGGGCACGGAGACCCAGTACTTC
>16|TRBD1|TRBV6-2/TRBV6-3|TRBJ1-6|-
CASKPAGTGGISPLHF
TGTGCCAGCAAACCGGCCGGGACAGGGGGAATTTCACCCCTCCACTTT
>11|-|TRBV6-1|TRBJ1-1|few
CAVAANTEAFF
TGTGCAGTGGCGGCGAACACTGAAGCTTTCTTT
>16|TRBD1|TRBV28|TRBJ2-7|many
CASSPPRTGPSYEQYF
TGTGCCAGCAGTCCACCCAGGACAGGGCCTAGTTACGAGCAGTACTTC
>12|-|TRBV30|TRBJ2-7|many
CAWSPETYEQYF
TGTGCCTGGAGTCCCGAGACCTACGAGCAGTACTTC
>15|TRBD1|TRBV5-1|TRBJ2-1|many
CASSLTGGPRNEQFF
TGCGCCAGCAGCTTGACAGGGGGTCCACGCAATGAGCAGTTCTTC
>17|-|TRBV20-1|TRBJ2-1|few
CSAIPIGRGARGNEQFF
TGCAGTGCTATCCCTATAGGTCGGGGGGCTCGGGGAAATGAGCAGTTCTTC
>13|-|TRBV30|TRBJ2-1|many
CAWNSQGYNEQFF
TGTGCCTGGAACTCCCAGGGATACAATGAGCAGTTCTTC
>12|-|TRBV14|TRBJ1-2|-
CASSRSADGYTF
TGTGCCAGCAGCCGAAGTGCGGATGGCTACACCTTC
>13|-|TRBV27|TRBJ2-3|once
CASSQTGDDTQYF
TGTGCCAGCAGTCAAACGGGGGACGATACGCAGTATTTT
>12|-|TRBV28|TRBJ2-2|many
CASSLSRSGLFF
TGTGCCAGCAGTTTATCGAGGAGCGGGCTGTTTTTT
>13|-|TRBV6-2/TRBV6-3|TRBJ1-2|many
CASSYGPGYGYTF
TGTGCCAGCAGTTACGGCCCGGGCTATGGCTACACCTTC
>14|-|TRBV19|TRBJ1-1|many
CASSITGQNTEAFF
TGTGCCAGTAGTATTACGGGACAAAACACTGAAGCTTTCTTT
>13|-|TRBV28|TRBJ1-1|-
CAEKAPGHTEAFF
TGTGCCGAAAAAGCCCCCGGGCACACTGAAGCTTTCTTT
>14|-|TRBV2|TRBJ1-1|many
CASREGPTNTEAFF
TGTGCCAGCAGAGAGGGACCGACGAACACTGAAGCTTTCTTT
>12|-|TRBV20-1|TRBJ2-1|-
CKSWDSDNEQFF
TGCAAGAGTTGGGACTCCGACAATGAGCAGTTCTTC
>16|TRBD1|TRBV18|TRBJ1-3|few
CASSLREGASGNTIYF
TGTGCCAGCTCACTTCGCGAGGGGGCGTCTGGAAACACCATATATTTT
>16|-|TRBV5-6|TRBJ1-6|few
CASSLGPSAINSPLHF
TGTGCCAGCAGCCTGGGACCATCAGCGATCAATTCACCCCTCCACTTT